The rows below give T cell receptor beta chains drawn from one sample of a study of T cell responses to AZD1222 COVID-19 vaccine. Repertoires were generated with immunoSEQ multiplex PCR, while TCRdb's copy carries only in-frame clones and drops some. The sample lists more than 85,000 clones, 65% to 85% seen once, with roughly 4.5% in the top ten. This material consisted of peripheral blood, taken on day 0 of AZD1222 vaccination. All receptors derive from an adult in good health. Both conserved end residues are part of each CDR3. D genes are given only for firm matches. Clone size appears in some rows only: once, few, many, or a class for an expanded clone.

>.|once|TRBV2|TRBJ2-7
TGTGCCAGCACCGAAGATGGTCATTACGAGCAGTACTTC
CASTEDGHYEQYF
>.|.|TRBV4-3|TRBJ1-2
TGCGCCAGCAGCCATACAGGGACGCGAGTCTATGGCTACACCTTC
CASSHTGTRVYGYTF
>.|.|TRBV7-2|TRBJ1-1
TGTGCCAGCAGCCCGAACCGGGCGCGCACTGAAGCTTTCTTT
CASSPNRARTEAFF
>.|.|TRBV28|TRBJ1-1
TGTGCCAGCAGTTTTAGACGGGGCCGCGACACTGAAGCTTTCTTT
CASSFRRGRDTEAFF
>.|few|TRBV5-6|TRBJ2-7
TGTGCCAGCAGCTTGTTTTTCGGGGGCCTCTCTGACTACGAGCAGTACTTC
CASSLFFGGLSDYEQYF
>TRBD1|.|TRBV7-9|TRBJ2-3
TGTGCCAGCAGCTTTCCCGGGACAGCTAGCACAGATACGCAGTATTTT
CASSFPGTASTDTQYF
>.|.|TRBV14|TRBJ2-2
TGTGCCAGCAGCCAAGTGTTGCACCTCAACACCGGGGAGCTGTTTTTT
CASSQVLHLNTGELFF
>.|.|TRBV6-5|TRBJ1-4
TGTGCCAGCAGTACTGGGTGGGAAAAACTGTTTTTT
CASSTGWEKLFF
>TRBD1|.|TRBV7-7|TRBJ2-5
TGTGCTAGCAGGCGAGACAGGGGTGCTGGTGAGACCCAGTACTTC
CASRRDRGAGETQYF
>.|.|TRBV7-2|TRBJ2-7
TGTGCCAGCAGAGGAGCGGGCCCCCACGAGCAGTACTTC
CASRGAGPHEQYF
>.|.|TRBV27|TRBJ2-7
TGTGCCAGCAGTTTACACAGAACCTACGAGCAGTACTTC
CASSLHRTYEQYF
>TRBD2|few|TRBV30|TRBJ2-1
TGTGCCTGGAGTGAGACTAGCGGGGGGAATGAGCAGTTCTTC
CAWSETSGGNEQFF
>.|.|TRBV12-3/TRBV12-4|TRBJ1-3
TGTGCCAGCAGTTCCTCACAGGGAAACACCATATATTTT
CASSSSQGNTIYF
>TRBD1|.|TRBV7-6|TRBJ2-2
TGTGCCAGCAGCTCGCGGACAGGGGCCGGCACCGGGGAGCTGTTTTTT
CASSSRTGAGTGELFF
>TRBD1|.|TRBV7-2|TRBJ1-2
TGTGCCAGCAGCATGGGGACAGCCCCTTCCTATGGCTACACCTTC
CASSMGTAPSYGYTF
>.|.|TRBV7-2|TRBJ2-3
TGTGCCAGCAGCTTTCACATCGGGACCACAGATACGCAGTATTTT
CASSFHIGTTDTQYF
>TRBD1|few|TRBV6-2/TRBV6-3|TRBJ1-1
TGTGCCAGCAGTTACAGGCCAGGGGGGAACACTGAAGCTTTCTTT
CASSYRPGGNTEAFF
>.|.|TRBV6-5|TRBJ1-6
TGTGCCAGCAGTCCCAGCTTATATAATTCACCCCTCCACTTT
CASSPSLYNSPLHF
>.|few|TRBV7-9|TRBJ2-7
TGTGCCAGCAGCTTAGCATCGAGCTCGGCCCACGAGCAGTACTTC
CASSLASSSAHEQYF
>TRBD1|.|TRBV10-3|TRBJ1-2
TGTGCCATCAGACAGAACAGGGGACACGACTATGGCTACACCTTC
CAIRQNRGHDYGYTF
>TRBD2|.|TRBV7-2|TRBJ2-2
TGTGCCAGCAGCCGGACCGCTAGCGGGGGATACACCGGGGAGCTGTTTTTT
CASSRTASGGYTGELFF
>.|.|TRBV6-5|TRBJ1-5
TGTGCCAGCAGGGGGATACGAAGCAATCAGCCCCAGCATTTT
CASRGIRSNQPQHF
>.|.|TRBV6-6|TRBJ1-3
TGTGCCAGCAGGGTAGCGGGGTCTGGAAACACCATATATTTT
CASRVAGSGNTIYF
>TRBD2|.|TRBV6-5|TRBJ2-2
TGTGCCAGCATTAGCGGGAGGCCGAACACCGGGGAGCTGTTTTTT
CASISGRPNTGELFF
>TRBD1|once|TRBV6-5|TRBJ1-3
TGTGCCAGCATCCACCAGGGGGCAAGAAACACCATATATTTT
CASIHQGARNTIYF
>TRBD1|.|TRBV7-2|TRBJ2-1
TGTGCCAGCAGCTTAGCGGGACAGTCCTACAATGAGCAGTTCTTC
CASSLAGQSYNEQFF
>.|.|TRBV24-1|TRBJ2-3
TGTGCCACCAGTGATTTGCTAGGTAGTTGGGCCCGCCGCACAGATACGCAGTATTTT
CATSDLLGSWARRTDTQYF
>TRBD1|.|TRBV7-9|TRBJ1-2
TGTGCCAGCAGCCCTTTGACAGGGAGTACGCACTATGGCTACACCTTC
CASSPLTGSTHYGYTF
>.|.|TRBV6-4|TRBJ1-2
TGTGCCAGCAGCTCTGGTCCGGGTGGCTATGGCTACACCTTC
CASSSGPGGYGYTF
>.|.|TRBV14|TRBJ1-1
TGTGCCAGCAGGATGACAGTGTACACTGAAGCTTTCTTT
CASRMTVYTEAFF
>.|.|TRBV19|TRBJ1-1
TGTGCCAGTAGTATTGTAGGCGGGCAGAACACTGAAGCTTTCTTT
CASSIVGGQNTEAFF
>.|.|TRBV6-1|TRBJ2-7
TGTGCCAGCAGTGAATTGGGCCGCCTCGCCTACGAGCAGTACTTC
CASSELGRLAYEQYF
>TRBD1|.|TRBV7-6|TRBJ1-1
TGTGCCAGCAGCCCACTGAGGGGGCCCACTGAAGCTTTCTTT
CASSPLRGPTEAFF
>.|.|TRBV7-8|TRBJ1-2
TGTGCCAGCAGCTTATCGTCAGGCGGCTACACCTTC
CASSLSSGGYTF
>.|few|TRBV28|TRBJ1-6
TGTGCCAGCAGTCTATCGGACTCTAGGAATTCACCCCTCCACTTT
CASSLSDSRNSPLHF
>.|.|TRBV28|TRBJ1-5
TGTGCCAGCCACAGACTCAATCAGCCCCAGCATTTT
CASHRLNQPQHF
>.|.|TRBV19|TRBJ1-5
TGTGCCAGTAGTATTGGTAGGAATCAGCCCCAGCATTTT
CASSIGRNQPQHF
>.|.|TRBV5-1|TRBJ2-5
TGCGCCAGCAGCCCGGGGACTTCCCAAGAGACCCAGTACTTC
CASSPGTSQETQYF
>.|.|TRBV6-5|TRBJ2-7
TGTGCCAGCGAGGGCGACGAGCAGTACTTC
CASEGDEQYF
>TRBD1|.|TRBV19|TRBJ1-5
TGTGCCAGTAGTATGCGGGGGACAGGGGATCATCAGCCCCAGCATTTT
CASSMRGTGDHQPQHF
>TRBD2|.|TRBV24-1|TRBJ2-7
TGTGCCACCAGTGGTGGGACTAGCGGGAGTTTGTACGAGCAGTACTTC
CATSGGTSGSLYEQYF
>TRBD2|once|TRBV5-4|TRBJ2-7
TGTGCCAGCAGCTTGGCGGGGGGTGGGTACGAGCAGTACTTC
CASSLAGGGYEQYF
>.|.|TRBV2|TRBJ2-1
TGTGCCAGCAGTGTTGAAGTGGGCTCCTACAATGAGCAGTTCTTC
CASSVEVGSYNEQFF
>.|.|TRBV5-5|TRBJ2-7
TGTGCCAGCAGCTTGAGGCAGTCCGAGCAGTACTTC
CASSLRQSEQYF
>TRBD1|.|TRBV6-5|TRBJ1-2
TGTGCCAGCGAGGGAGGACAGGGGATCTCCTATGGCTACACCTTC
CASEGGQGISYGYTF
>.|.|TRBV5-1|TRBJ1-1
TGCGCCAGCTCCGGGGAGGGCCGGCGGGAAGCTTTCTTT
CASSGEGRREAFF
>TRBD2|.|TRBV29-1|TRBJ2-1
TGCAGCGTGATACTAGCGGGGGGGTTTAATGAGCAGTTCTTC
CSVILAGGFNEQFF
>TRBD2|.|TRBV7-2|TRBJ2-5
TGTGCCAGCATAGCGGGGGGGCTAAAGGAGACCCAGTACTTC
CASIAGGLKETQYF
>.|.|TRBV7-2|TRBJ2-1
TGTGCCAGCAGCTTAGTTAGTGGACGGGGGGCTAGAACCTACAATGAGCAGTTCTTC
CASSLVSGRGARTYNEQFF
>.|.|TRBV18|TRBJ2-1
TGTGCCAGCTCACCACAGGGGGGCCTATACAATGAGCAGTTCTTC
CASSPQGGLYNEQFF
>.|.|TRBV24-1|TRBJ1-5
TGTGCCACCAGTGATTTTGAGCAGCCCCAGCATTTT
CATSDFEQPQHF
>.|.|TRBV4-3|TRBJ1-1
TGCGCCAGCAGCCAAGATAGAGGATCCTTGGCAGCTTTCTTT
CASSQDRGSLAAFF
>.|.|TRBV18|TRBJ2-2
TGTGCCAGCTCACCACGGGGGTCCGGGGAGCTGTTTTTT
CASSPRGSGELFF
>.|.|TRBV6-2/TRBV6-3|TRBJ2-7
TGTGCCAGCAGTTATATCAGGGGCGAGCAGTACTTC
CASSYIRGEQYF
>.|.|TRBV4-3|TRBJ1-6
TGCGCCAGCAGCCAAGTAAAGGGGGGTTCACCCCTCCACTTT
CASSQVKGGSPLHF
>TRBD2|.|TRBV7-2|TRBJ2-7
TGTGCCAGCAGGCCTCAAGGGGCGACGACTAGCGGGAGGGTCGAGCAGTACTTC
CASRPQGATTSGRVEQYF
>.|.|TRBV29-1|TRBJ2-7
TGCAGCGTTGGGAAGGGAGGCTACGAGCAGTACTTC
CSVGKGGYEQYF
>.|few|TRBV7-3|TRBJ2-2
TGTGCCAGCAGCTTAACCGGGCCAGGGAGCACCGGGGAGCTGTTTTTT
CASSLTGPGSTGELFF
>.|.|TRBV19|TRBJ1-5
TGTGCCAGTGGTCTTATGAGTCAGCCCCAGCATTTT
CASGLMSQPQHF
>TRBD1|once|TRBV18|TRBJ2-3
TGTGCCAGCTGCGAGACAGGGCCAGATACGCAGTATTTT
CASCETGPDTQYF